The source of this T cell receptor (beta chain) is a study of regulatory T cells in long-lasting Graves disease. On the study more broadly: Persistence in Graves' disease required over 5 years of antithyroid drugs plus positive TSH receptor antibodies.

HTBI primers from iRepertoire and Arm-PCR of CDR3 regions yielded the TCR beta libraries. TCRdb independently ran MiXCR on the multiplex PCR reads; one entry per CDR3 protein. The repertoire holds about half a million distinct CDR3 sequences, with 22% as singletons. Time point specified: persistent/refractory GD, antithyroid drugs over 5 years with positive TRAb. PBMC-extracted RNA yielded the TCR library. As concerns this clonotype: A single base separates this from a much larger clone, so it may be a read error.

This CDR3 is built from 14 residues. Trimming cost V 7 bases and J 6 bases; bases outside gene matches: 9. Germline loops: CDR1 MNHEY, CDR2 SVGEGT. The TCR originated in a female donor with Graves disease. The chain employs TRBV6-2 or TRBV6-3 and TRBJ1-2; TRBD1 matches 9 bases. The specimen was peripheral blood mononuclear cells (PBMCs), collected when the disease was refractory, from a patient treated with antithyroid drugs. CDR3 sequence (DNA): TGTGCCAGCATTACGGGACAGGGTATCGATGGCTACACCTTC. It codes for CASITGQGIDGYTF.